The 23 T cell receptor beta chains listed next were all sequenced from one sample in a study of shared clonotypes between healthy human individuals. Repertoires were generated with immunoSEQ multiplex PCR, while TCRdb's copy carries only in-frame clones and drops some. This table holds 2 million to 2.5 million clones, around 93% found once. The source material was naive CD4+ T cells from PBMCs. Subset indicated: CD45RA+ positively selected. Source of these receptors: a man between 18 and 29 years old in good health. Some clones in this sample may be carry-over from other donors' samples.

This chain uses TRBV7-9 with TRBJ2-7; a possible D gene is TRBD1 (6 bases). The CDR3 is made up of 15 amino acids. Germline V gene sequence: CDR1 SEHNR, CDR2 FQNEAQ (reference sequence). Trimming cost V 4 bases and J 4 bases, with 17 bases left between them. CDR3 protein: CASSYSDRKVYEQYF. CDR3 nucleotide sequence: TGTGCCAGCAGCTACTCGGACAGAAAGGTATACGAGCAGTACTTC.

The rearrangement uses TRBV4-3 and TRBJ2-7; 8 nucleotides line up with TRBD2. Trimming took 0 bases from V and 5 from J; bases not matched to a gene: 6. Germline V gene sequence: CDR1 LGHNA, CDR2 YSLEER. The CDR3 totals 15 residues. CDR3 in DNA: TGCGCCAGCAGCCAAGACGCGGGGGGTTCGAACGAGCAGTACTTC. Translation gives CASSQDAGGSNEQYF.

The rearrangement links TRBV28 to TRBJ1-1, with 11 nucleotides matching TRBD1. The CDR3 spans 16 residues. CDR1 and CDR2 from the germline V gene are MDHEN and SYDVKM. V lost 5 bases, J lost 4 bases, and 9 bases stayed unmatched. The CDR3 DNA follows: TGTGCCAGCAGTCCTACCCGGGGACAGGGGGTCACTGAAGCTTTCTTT. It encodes CASSPTRGQGVTEAFF.

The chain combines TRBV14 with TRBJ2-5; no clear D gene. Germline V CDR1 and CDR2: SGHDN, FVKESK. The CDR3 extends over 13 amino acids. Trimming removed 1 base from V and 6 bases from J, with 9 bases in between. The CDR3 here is CASSQGVGKTQYF. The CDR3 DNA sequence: TGTGCCAGCAGCCAAGGGGTTGGGAAGACCCAGTACTTC. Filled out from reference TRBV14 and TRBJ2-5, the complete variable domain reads EAGVTQFPSHSVIEKGQTVTLRCDPISGHDNLYWYRRVMGKEIKFLLHFVKESKQDESGMPNNRFLAERTGGTYSTLKVQPAELEDSGVYFCASSQGVGKTQYFGPGTRLLVL.

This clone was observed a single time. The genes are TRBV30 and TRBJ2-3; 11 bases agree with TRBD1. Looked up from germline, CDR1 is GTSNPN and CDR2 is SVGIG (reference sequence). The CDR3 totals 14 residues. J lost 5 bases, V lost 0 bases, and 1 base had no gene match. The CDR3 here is CAWSVGTGGDTQYF. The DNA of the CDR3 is TGTGCCTGGAGTGTAGGGACAGGGGGAGATACGCAGTATTTT.

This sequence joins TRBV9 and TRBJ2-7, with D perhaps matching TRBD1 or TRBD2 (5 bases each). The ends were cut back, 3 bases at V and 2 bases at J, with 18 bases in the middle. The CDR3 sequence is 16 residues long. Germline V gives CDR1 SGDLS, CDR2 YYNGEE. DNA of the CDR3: TGTGCCAGCAGCGGAGGCGTAGGGACCATTCCCTACGAGCAGTACTTC. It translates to CASSGGVGTIPYEQYF. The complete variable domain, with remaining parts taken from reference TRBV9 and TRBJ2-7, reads DSGVTQTPKHLITATGQRVTLRCSPRSGDLSVYWYQQSLDQGLQFLIQYYNGEERAKGNILERFSAQQFPDLHSELNLSSLELGDSALYFCASSGGVGTIPYEQYFGPGTRLTVT.

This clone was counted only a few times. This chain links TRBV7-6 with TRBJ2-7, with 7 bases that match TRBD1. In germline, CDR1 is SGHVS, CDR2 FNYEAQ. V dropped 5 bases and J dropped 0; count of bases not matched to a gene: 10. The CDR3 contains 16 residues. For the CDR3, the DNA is TGTGCCAGCAGCCCAAACAGACAGGGCTACTCCTACGAGCAGTACTTC. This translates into CASSPNRQGYSYEQYF.

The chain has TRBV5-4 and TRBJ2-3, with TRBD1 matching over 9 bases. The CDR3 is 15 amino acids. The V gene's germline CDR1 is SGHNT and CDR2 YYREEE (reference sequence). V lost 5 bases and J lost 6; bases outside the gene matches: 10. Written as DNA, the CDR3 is TGTGCCAGCAGAGCGGACAGGGGCTTCAAGGATACGCAGTATTTT. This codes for CASRADRGFKDTQYF.

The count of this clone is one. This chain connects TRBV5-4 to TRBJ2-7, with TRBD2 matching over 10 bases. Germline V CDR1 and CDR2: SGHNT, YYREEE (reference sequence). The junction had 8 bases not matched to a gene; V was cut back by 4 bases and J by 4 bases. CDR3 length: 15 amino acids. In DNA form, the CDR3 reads TGTGCCAGCAGCAGCCCCGGGACTAGCGATTACGAGCAGTACTTC. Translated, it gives CASSSPGTSDYEQYF.

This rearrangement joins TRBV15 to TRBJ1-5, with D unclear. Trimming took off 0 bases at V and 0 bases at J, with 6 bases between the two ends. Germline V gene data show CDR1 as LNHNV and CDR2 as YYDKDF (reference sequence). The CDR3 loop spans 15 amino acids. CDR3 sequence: CATSRDVGSNQPQHF. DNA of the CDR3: TGTGCCACCAGCAGAGATGTAGGTAGCAATCAGCCCCAGCATTTT.

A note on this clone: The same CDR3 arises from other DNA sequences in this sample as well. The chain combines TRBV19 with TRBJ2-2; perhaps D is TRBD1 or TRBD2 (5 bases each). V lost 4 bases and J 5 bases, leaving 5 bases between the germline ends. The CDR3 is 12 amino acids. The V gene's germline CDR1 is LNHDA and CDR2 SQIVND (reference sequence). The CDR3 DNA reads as TGTGCCAGTAGTAGGGGGACCGGGGAGCTGTTTTTT. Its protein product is CASSRGTGELFF.

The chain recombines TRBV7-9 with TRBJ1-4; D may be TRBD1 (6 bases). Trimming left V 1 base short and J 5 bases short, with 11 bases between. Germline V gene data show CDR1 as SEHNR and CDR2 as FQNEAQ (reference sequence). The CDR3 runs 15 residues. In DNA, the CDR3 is TGTGCCAGCAGCTTAGAGGGGGGGCACAATGAAAAACTGTTTTTT. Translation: CASSLEGGHNEKLFF.

In DNA form, the CDR3 reads TGTGCCTGGAGAGGGGATCCTCGGGGCGTCCTGACTTTC. This translates into CAWRGDPRGVLTF. V is TRBV30 and J is TRBJ2-6; D tentatively fits TRBD1 or TRBD2 (5 bases each). CDR1 GTSNPN and CDR2 SVGIG come from the germline V gene (reference sequence). Trimming pared 3 bases from V and 12 bases from J, leaving 15 bases between. This CDR3 has 13 residues.

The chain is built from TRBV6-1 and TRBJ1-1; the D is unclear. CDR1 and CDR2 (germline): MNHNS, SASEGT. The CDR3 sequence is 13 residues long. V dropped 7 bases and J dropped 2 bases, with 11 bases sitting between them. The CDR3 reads CASTAIGNTEAFF. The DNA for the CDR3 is TGTGCCAGCACCGCCATCGGAAACACTGAAGCTTTCTTT.

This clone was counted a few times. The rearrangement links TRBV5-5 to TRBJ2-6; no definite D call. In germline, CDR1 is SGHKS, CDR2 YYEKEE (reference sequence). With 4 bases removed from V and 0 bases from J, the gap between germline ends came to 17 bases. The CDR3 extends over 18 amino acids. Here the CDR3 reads CASSTAPGLGSGANVLTF. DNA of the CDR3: TGTGCCAGCAGCACGGCCCCCGGTCTTGGCTCTGGGGCCAACGTCCTGACTTTC.

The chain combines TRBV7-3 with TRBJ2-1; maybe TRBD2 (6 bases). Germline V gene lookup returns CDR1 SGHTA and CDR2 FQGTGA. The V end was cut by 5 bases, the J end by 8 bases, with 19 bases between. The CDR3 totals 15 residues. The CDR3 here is CASSQHGREVDEQFF. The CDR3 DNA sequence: TGTGCCAGCAGCCAACACGGGAGAGAAGTGGATGAGCAGTTCTTC.

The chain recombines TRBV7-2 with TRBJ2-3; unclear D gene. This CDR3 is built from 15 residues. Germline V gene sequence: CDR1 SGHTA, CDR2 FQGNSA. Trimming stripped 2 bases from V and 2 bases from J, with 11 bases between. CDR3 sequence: CASSLRGRITDTQYF. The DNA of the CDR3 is TGTGCCAGCAGCTTACGAGGACGGATCACAGATACGCAGTATTTT.

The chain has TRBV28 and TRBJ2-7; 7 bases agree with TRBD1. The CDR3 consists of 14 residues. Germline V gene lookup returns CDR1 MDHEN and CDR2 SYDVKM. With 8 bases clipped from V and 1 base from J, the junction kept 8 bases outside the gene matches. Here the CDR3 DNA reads TGTGCCAGCGGCGTCGACAGGGCGTCCTACGAGCAGTACTTC. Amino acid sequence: CASGVDRASYEQYF.

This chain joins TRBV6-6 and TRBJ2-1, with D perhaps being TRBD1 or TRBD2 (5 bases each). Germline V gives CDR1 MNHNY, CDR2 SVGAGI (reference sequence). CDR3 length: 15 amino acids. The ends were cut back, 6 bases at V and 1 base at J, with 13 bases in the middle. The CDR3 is CASRWDGRSYNEQFF. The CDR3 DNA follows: TGTGCCAGCAGATGGGACGGTCGGTCCTACAATGAGCAGTTCTTC.

This chain's CDR3 is CASSLRDRVSNEQFF. For the CDR3, the DNA is TGTGCCAGCAGTTTGAGGGACAGGGTGTCGAATGAGCAGTTCTTC. The chain joins TRBV28 to TRBJ2-1, with 9 bases matching TRBD1. J gave up 7 bases and V 3 bases, and 7 bases lay outside the gene matches. This CDR3 spans 15 amino acids. Germline assignment: CDR1 MDHEN and CDR2 SYDVKM.

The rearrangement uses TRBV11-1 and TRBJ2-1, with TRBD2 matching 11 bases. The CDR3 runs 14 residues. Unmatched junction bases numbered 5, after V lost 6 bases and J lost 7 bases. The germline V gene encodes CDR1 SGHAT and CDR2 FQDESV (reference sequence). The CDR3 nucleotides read TGTGCCAGCAGTAAACTAGCGGGAGTAAATGAGCAGTTCTTC. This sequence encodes CASSKLAGVNEQFF.

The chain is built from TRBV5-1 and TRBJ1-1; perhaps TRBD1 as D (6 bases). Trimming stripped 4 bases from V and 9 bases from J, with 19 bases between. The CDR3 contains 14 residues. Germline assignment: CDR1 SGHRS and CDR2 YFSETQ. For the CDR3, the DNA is TGCGCCAGCAGCGTACAGGGTTGGGGAGATCAAGCTTTCTTT. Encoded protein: CASSVQGWGDQAFF.

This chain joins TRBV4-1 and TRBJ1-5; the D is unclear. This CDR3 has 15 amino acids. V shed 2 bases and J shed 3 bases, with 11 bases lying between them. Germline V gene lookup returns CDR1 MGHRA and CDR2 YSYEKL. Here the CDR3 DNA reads TGCGCCAGCAGCCAACCCGCAGGAGTCAATCAGCCCCAGCATTTT. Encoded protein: CASSQPAGVNQPQHF.